These 13 T cell receptor beta chains originate from one sample sequenced in a study of breast tumors, draining lymph nodes, adjacent tissues. TCRdb recomputed calls from the multiplex PCR reads with MiXCR, one row per CDR3 protein. The repertoire has some 120,000 distinct CDR3 sequences, 21% of them found once; the top ten carry roughly 2%. Axillary draining lymph nodes of breast cancer patients supplied the node samples. Sequenced sample: axillary lymph node tissue. The receptor set was obtained from a female donor with breast cancer. Some clones in this sample may be carry-over from other donors' samples.

This clonotype was seen many times. The rearrangement links TRBV5-4 to TRBJ2-2, with D possibly TRBD1 on 6 matching bases. There are 15 residues in the CDR3. Trimming stripped 1 base from V and 7 bases from J, with 14 bases between. Germline V gene data show CDR1 as SGHNT and CDR2 as YYREEE (reference sequence). CDR3 residues: CASSLTGSRGGELFF. CDR3 sequence (DNA): TGTGCCAGCAGCTTGACAGGGTCGAGAGGCGGGGAGCTGTTTTTT.

About this clonotype itself: This sequence may be a read error, since a much larger clone differs from it by one base. Because the CDR3 is missing its conserved closing phenylalanine or tryptophan, this is likely a read error. The V call is TRBV28, the J call TRBJ2-7; 8 bases are shared with TRBD1. The CDR3 runs to 14 residues. J was trimmed by 4 bases and V by 6 bases; bases with no gene match: 8. CDR1 and CDR2 (germline): MDHEN, SYDVKM. The CDR3, as DNA: TGTGCCAGCAGCGACCCAGGGGGCGCGTACGAGCAGTACCTC. This gives the protein CASSDPGGAYEQYL.

A remark on this clonotype: With a much larger clone just one base away, this may be a read error. The gene calls are TRBV10-1 and TRBJ2-1; D is unresolved. The length of the CDR3 is 14 residues. Germline values: CDR1 WNHNN, CDR2 SYGVQD (reference sequence). The CDR3 spells CASSEFGNRHEQIF. The CDR3 bases are TGCGCCAGCAGTGAGTTCGGAAACCGGCATGAGCAGATCTTC.

Concerning this clonotype itself: Being one base from a much bigger clone, this may be a read error. As DNA, the CDR3 is TGTACCAGCAGCAGGACCCTTCTAGGGTCCTACAATGAGCAGTTCTTC. Protein: CTSSRTLLGSYNEQFF. This chain joins TRBV7-2 and TRBJ2-1; D is ambiguous. V lost 5 bases and J 1 base, leaving 15 bases between the germline ends. The CDR3 is made up of 16 amino acids. CDR1 is SGHTA, CDR2 FQGNSA, per germline.

This clonotype was seen a handful of times. V usage is TRBV13 and J usage is TRBJ2-4; D gene uncertain. Trimming stripped 5 bases from V and 4 bases from J, with 9 bases between. The germline V gene has CDR1 PRHDT and CDR2 FYEKMQ (reference sequence). The CDR3 runs to 13 residues. Here the CDR3 DNA reads TGTGCCAGCAGCCGAAAGAGGAAAAACATTCAGTACTTC. Translation: CASSRKRKNIQYF.

This clonotype has a count of ten or more. The gene calls are TRBV10-1 and TRBJ2-1, with 9 bases matching TRBD2. The V gene end was trimmed by 6 bases and the J gene end by 5 bases; junction bases not matched to a gene: 8. CDR3 length: 15 amino acids. Germline V gives CDR1 WNHNN, CDR2 SYGVQD (reference sequence). As DNA, the CDR3 is TGCGCCAGCAGGGAAATAGCGGGAGACGACAATGAGCAGTTCTTC. This encodes CASREIAGDDNEQFF.

For this clonotype: One junction end disagrees with the germline gene, perhaps due to a read error. The chain joins TRBV20-1 to TRBJ1-5; 7 bases map to TRBD1. Germline CDR1 is DFQATT and CDR2 is SNEGSKA (reference sequence). This CDR3 is 17 amino acids long. CDR3 residues: CSAGDRGGTDSNQPQHF. DNA for the CDR3: TGCAGTGCTGGAGATAGGGGAGGGACAGATAGCAATCAGCCCCAGCATTTT.

As concerns this clonotype: Germline is not matched at one junction end, which may reflect a read error. V and J are TRBV28 and TRBJ2-7; TRBD1 or TRBD2 may be the D gene (5 bases each). Germline lookup yields CDR1 MDHEN and CDR2 SYDVKM. This CDR3 comprises 13 residues. CDR3 amino acids: CASSSGPRYERYF. The CDR3 DNA sequence: TGTGCCAGCAGTTCGGGACCCCGCTACGAGCGGTACTTC. The full variable domain, rest sourced from reference TRBV28 and TRBJ2-7, is DVKVTQSSRYLVKRTGEKVFLECVQDMDHENMFWYRQDPGLGLRLIYFSYDVKMKEKGDIPEGYSVSREKKERFSLILESASTNQTSMYLCASSSGPRYERYFGPGTRLTVT.

This clonotype came up a few times. The chain has TRBV20-1 and TRBJ1-1, with D perhaps matching TRBD1 (5 bases). The CDR3 totals 13 residues. Looked up from germline, CDR1 is DFQATT and CDR2 is SNEGSKA (reference sequence). Trimming pared 4 bases from V and 2 bases from J, leaving 11 bases between. The CDR3 coding sequence is TGCAGTGCTACAGGGCATATAAACACTGAAGCTTTCTTT. Protein sequence: CSATGHINTEAFF.

About this clonotype itself: One junction end disagrees with the germline gene, perhaps due to a read error. The gene calls are TRBV5-1 and TRBJ2-5; D possibly corresponds to TRBD2 (5 bases). The V gene's germline CDR1 is SGHRS and CDR2 YFSETQ. This CDR3 comprises 16 residues. CDR3 region: CACSLEVTLVAGTQYF. CDR3 DNA sequence: TGCGCCTGCAGCTTGGAGGTGACCCTTGTTGCTGGGACCCAGTACTTC.

In the case of this clonotype: This could be a read error, since a much larger clone is one nucleotide away. The V call is TRBV11-2, the J call TRBJ2-1; TRBD1 aligns across 9 bases. The CDR3 extends over 16 amino acids. Germline V gene data show CDR1 as SGHAT and CDR2 as FQNNGV. The CDR3 region has the DNA TGTGTCAGCAGCCCTACCGGGACAGGGAAAGGATACGAGCAGTTCTTC. Protein sequence: CVSSPTGTGKGYEQFF.

In the case of this clonotype: This could be a read error, since a much larger clone is one nucleotide away. The chain joins TRBV19 to TRBJ2-2; D is perhaps TRBD1 (5 bases). The CDR3 has 16 amino acids. Germline CDR1 reads LNHDA; CDR2 reads SQIVND (reference sequence). The CDR3 spells CAGSKERGHNTGELFF. CDR3 bases: TGTGCCGGTAGTAAGGAACGTGGACACAACACCGGGGAGCTGTTTTTT. Using reference TRBV19 and TRBJ2-2 for the parts outside the CDR3, the full variable domain is DGGITQSPKYLFRKEGQNVTLSCEQNLNHDAMYWYRQDPGQGLRLIYYSQIVNDFQKGDIAEGYSVSREKKESFPLTVTSAQKNPTAFYLCAGSKERGHNTGELFFGEGSRLTVL.

As concerns this clonotype: Given the absence of the conserved phenylalanine or tryptophan at the CDR3 end, a read error is likely. J is TRBJ1-6 and V is TRBV7-2; possibly TRBD1 for D (5 bases). V was pared by 3 bases and J by 10 bases, with 16 bases between. The CDR3 extends over 15 amino acids. In germline, CDR1 is SGHTA, CDR2 FQGNSA. CDR3 nucleotide sequence: TGTGCCAGCAGCTTCGCGGGGGTGGGGGAATCACCCCTCCACCTT. It specifies CASSFAGVGESPLHL.